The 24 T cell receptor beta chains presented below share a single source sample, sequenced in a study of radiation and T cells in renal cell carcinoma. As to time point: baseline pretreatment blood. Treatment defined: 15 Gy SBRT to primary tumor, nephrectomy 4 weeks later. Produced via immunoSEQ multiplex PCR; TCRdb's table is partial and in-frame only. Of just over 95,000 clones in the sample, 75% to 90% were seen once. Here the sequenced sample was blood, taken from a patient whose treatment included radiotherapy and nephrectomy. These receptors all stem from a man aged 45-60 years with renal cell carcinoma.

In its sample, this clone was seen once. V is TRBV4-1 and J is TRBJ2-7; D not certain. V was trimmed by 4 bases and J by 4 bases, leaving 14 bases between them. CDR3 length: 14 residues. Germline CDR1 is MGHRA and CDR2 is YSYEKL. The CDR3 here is CASSPLPVLYEQYF. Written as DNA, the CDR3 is TGCGCCAGCAGCCCCCTCCCAGTACTGTACGAGCAGTACTTC.

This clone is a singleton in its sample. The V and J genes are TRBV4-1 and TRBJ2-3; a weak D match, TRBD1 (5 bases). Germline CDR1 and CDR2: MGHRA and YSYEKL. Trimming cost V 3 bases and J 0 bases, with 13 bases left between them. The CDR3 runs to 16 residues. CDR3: CASSQYTGSSTDTQYF. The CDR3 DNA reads TGCGCCAGCAGCCAGTATACAGGTTCCAGCACAGATACGCAGTATTTT.

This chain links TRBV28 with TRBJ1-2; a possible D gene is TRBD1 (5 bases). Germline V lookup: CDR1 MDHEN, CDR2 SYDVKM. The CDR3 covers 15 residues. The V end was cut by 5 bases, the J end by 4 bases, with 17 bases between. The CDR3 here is CASSPPSGYGYGYTF. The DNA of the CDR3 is TGTGCCAGCAGTCCCCCATCAGGGTACGGCTATGGCTACACCTTC.

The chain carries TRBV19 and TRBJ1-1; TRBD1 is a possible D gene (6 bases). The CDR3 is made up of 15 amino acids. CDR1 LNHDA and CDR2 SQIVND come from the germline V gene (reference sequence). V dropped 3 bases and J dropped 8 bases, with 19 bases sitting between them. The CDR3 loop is CASSIRQAGAREAFF. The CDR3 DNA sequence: TGTGCCAGTAGTATCCGTCAGGCGGGGGCTCGGGAAGCTTTCTTT.

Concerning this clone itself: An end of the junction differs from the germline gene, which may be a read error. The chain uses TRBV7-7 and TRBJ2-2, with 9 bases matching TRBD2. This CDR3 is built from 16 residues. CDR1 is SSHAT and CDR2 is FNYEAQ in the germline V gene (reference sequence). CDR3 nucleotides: TGTGCTAGCAGCCAAATAGCGGGAGTAGGGACCGGGGAGCTGTTTTTT. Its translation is CASSQIAGVGTGELFF.

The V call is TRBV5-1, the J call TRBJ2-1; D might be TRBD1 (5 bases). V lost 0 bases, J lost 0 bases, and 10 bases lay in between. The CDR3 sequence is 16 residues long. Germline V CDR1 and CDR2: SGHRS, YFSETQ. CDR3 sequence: CASSLGGWSSYNEQFF. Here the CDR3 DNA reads TGCGCCAGCAGCTTGGGGGGCTGGAGCTCCTACAATGAGCAGTTCTTC.

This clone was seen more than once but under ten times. As DNA, the CDR3 is TGTGCCAGCAGCTTAGAATCCAATTGCACCTTC. This codes for CASSLESNCTF. The chain carries TRBV7-2 and TRBJ1-2; D not resolved. The V and J ends lost 1 base and 13 bases respectively, with 10 bases between them. The CDR3 has 11 amino acids. Germline CDR1 is SGHTA and CDR2 is FQGNSA.

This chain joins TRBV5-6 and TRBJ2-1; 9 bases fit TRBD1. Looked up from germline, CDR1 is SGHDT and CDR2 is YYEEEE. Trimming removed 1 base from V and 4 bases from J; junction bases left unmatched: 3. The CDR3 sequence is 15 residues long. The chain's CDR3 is CASSLWGQGYNEQFF. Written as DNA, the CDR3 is TGTGCCAGCAGCTTGTGGGGACAGGGATACAATGAGCAGTTCTTC.

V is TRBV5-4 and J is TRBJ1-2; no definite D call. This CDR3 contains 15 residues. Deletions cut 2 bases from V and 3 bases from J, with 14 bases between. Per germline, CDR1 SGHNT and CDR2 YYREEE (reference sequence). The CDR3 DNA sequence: TGTGCCAGCAGCTTCTCTCGGGCAAACGACTATGGCTACACCTTC. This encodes CASSFSRANDYGYTF.

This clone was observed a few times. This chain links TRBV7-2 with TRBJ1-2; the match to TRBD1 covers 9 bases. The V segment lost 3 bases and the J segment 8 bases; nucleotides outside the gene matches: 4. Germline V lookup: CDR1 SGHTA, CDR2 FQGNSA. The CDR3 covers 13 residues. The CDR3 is CASSLDRGYGYTF. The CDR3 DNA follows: TGTGCCAGCAGCTTGGACAGGGGTTACGGCTACACCTTC. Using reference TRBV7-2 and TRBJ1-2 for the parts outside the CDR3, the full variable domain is GAGVSQSPSNKVTEKGKDVELRCDPISGHTALYWYRQSLGQGLEFLIYFQGNSAPDKSGLPSDRFSAERTGGSVSTLTIQRTQQEDSAVYLCASSLDRGYGYTFGSGTRLTVV.

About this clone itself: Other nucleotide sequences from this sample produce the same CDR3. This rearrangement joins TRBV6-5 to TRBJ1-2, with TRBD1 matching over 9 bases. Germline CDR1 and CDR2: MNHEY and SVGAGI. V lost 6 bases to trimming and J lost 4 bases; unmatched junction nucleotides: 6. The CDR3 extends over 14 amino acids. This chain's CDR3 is CASRQTGGGYGYTF. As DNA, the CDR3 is TGTGCCAGCAGGCAAACAGGGGGCGGCTATGGCTACACCTTC.

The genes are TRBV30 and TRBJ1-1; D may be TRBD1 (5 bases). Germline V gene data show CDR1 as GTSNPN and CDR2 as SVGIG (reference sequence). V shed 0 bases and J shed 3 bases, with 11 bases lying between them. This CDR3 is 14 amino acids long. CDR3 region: CAWSVDGGYTEAFF. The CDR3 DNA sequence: TGTGCCTGGAGTGTCGACGGGGGGTACACTGAAGCTTTCTTT.

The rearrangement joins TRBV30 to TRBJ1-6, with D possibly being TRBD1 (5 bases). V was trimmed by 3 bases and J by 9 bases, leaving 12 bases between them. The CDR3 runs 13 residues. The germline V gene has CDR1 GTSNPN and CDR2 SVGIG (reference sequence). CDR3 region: CAWSVEGTSPLHF. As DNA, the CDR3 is TGTGCCTGGAGCGTCGAAGGGACTTCACCCCTCCACTTT.

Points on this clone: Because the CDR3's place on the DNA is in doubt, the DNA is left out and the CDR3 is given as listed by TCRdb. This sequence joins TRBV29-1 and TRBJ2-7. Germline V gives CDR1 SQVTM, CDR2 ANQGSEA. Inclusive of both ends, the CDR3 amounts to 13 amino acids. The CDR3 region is CSVEEVGTGTAYF.

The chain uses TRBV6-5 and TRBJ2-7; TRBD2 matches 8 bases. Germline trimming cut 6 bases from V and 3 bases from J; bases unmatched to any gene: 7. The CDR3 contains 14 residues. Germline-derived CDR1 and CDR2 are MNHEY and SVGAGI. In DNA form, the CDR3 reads TGTGCCAGCAGAGGACTAGCCTCAAACTACGAGCAGTACTTC. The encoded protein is CASRGLASNYEQYF.

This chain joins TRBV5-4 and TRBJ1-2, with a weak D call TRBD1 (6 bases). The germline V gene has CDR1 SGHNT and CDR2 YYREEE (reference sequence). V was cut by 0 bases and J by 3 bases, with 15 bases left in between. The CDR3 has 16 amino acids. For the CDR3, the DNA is TGTGCCAGCAGCTTGGTTTTCAGGACAGCTGACTATGGCTACACCTTC. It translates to CASSLVFRTADYGYTF.

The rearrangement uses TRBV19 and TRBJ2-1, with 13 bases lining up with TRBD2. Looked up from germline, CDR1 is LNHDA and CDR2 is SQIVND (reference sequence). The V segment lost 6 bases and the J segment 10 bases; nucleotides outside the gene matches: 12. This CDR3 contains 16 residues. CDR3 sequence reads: CASSIGTSGKTGEQFF. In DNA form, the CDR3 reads TGTGCCAGTAGCATCGGGACTAGCGGGAAGACCGGCGAGCAGTTCTTC.

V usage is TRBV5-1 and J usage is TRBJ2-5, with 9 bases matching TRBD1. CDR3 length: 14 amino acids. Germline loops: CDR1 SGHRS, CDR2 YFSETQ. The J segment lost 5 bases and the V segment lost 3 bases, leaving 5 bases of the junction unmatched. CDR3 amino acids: CASSSGGQGETQYF. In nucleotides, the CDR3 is TGCGCCAGCAGCTCGGGAGGACAGGGGGAGACCCAGTACTTC.

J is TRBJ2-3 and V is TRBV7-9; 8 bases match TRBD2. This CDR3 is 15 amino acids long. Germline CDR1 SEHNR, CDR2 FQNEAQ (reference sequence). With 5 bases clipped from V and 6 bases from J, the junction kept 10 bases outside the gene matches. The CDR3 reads CASSPDGGAMDTQYF. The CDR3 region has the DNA TGTGCCAGCAGCCCAGACGGGGGGGCCATGGATACGCAGTATTTT.

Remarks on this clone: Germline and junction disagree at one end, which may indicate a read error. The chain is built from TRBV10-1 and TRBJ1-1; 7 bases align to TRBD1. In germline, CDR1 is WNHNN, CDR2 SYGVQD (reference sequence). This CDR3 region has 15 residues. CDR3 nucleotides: TGCGTCAGCAGTGATAATGAGGGGGCGAGTACTGAAGCTTTCTTT. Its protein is CVSSDNEGASTEAFF.

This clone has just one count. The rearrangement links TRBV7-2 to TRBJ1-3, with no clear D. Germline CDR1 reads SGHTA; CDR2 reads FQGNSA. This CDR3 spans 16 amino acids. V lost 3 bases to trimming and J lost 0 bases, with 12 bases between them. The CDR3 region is CASSFSGLHSGNTIYF. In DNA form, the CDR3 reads TGTGCCAGCAGCTTCTCCGGGCTCCACTCTGGAAACACCATATATTTT.

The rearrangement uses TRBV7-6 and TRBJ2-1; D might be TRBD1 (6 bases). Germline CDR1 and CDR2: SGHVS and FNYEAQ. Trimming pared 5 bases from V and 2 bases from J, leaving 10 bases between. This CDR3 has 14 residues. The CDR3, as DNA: TGTGCCAGCAGCCCGAGGACAGCCTACAATGAGCAGTTCTTC. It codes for CASSPRTAYNEQFF.

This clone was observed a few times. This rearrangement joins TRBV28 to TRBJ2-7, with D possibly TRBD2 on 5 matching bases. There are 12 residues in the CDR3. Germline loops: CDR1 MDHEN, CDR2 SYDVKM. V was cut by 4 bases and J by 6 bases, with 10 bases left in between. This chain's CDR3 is CASSWRVGEQYF. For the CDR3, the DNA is TGTGCCAGCAGTTGGCGGGTAGGCGAGCAGTACTTC.

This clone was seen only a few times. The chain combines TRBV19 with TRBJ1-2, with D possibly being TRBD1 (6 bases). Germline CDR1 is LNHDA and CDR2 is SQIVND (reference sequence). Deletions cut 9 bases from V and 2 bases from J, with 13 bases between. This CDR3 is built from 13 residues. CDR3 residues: CARPVGGNYGYTF. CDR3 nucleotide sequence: TGTGCCAGACCTGTAGGGGGGAACTATGGCTACACCTTC. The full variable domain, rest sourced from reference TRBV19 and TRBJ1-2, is DGGITQSPKYLFRKEGQNVTLSCEQNLNHDAMYWYRQDPGQGLRLIYYSQIVNDFQKGDIAEGYSVSREKKESFPLTVTSAQKNPTAFYLCARPVGGNYGYTFGSGTRLTVV.